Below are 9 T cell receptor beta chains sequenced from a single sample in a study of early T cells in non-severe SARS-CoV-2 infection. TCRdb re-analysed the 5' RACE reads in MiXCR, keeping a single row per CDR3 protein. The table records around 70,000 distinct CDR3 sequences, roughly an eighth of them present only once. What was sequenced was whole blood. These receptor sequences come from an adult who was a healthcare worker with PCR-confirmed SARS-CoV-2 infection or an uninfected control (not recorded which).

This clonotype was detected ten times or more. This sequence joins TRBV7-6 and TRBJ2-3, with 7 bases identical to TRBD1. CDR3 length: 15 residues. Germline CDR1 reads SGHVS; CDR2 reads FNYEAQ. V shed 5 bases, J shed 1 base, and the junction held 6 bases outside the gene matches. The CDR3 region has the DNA TGTGCCAGCAGCATTTCGGACAGGCGCACAGATACGCAGTATTTT. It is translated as CASSISDRRTDTQYF.

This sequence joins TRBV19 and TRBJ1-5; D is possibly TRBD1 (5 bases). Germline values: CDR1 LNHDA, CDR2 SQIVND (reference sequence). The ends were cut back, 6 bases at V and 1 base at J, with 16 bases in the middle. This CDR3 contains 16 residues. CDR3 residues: CASSNGAGKSNQPQHF. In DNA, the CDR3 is TGTGCCAGTAGCAATGGGGCAGGGAAAAGCAATCAGCCCCAGCATTTT.

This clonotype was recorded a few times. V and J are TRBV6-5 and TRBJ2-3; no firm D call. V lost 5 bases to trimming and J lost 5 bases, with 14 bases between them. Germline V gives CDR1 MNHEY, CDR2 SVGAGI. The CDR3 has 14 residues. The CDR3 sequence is CASSLVKRGDTQYF. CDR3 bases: TGTGCCAGCAGTCTCGTTAAACGCGGAGATACGCAGTATTTT.

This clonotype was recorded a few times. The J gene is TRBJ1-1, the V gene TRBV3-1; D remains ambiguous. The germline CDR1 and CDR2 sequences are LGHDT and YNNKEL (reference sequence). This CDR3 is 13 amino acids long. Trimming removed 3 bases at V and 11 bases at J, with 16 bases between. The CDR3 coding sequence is TGTGCCAGCAGCCACCCTGTATCTCGATCGGCTTTCTTT. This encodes CASSHPVSRSAFF.

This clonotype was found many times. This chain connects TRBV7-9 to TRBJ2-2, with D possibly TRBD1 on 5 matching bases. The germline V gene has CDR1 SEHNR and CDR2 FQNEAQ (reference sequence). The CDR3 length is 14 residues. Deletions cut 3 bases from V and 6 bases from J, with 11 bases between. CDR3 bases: TGTGCCAGCAGCTTGGACATATTCTCCGGGGAGCTGTTTTTT. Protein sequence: CASSLDIFSGELFF.

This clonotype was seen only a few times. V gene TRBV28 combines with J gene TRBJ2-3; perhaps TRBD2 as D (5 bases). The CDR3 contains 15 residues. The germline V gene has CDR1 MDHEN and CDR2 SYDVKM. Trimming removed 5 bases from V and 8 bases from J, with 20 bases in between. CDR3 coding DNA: TGTGCCAGCAGTCCCCTGGGTCCCCTTGAGGGTACGCAGTATTTT. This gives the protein CASSPLGPLEGTQYF. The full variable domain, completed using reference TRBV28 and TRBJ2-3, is DVKVTQSSRYLVKRTGEKVFLECVQDMDHENMFWYRQDPGLGLRLIYFSYDVKMKEKGDIPEGYSVSREKKERFSLILESASTNQTSMYLCASSPLGPLEGTQYFGPGTRLTVL.

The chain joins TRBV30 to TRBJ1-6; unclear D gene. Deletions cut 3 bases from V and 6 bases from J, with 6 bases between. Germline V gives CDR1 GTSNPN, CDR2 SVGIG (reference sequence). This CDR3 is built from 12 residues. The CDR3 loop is CAWSKTNSPLHF. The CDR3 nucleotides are TGTGCCTGGAGCAAGACTAATTCACCCCTCCACTTT.

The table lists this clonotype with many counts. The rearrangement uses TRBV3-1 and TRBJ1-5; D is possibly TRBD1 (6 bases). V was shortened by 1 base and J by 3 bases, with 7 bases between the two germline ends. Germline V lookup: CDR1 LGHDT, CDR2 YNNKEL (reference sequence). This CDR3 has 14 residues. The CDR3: CASSQGDNNQPQHF. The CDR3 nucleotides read TGTGCCAGCAGCCAAGGGGACAACAATCAGCCCCAGCATTTT.

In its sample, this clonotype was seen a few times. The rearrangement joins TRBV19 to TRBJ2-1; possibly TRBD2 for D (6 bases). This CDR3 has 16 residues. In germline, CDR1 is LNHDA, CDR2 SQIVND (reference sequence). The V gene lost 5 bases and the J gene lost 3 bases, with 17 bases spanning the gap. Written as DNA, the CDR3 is TGTGCCAGTAGTTTCCGGGACTCCTATTACTACAATGAGCAGTTCTTC. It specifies CASSFRDSYYYNEQFF.